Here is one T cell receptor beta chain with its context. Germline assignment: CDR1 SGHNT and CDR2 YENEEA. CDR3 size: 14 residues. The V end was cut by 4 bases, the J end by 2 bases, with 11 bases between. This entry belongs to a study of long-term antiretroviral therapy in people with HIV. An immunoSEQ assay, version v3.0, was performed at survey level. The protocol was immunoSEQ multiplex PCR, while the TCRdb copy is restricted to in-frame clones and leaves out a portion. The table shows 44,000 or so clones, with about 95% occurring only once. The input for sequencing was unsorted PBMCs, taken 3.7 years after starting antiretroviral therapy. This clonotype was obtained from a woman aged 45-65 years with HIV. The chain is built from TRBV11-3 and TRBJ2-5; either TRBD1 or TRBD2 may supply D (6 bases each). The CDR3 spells CASSSRDKQETQYF. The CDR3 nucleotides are TGTGCCAGCAGCTCGCGGGACAAACAAGAGACCCAGTACTTC.